The T cell receptor (beta chain) under discussion was sequenced for a study of tumor-infiltrating lymphocytes in primary liver carcinoma. Study details: Yields of productive TCRbeta reads ranged from roughly 3.5 to 7.13 million per sample and were similar across tissue types.

Unsorted whole blood yielded blood RNA, and germline DNA was extracted as well. Sampling before surgery obtained approximately 4 milliliters of peripheral blood. This clonotype was observed many times. The antigen is not known. General study points: Tumors had a top-250-clone fraction that was significantly higher than blood (p = 0.039).

Germline V gives CDR1 MNHEY, CDR2 SVGEGT. Trimming removed 6 bases at V and 0 bases at J, with 5 bases between. The CDR3 sequence is 12 residues long. Using a constant-region primer together with ProtoScript II reverse transcriptase, TCR beta cDNA was made from roughly 540 ng of total RNA. Amplification in three nested multiplex PCR rounds with slightly modified ARM-PCR gave rise to TCR beta libraries. Two initial PCR rounds of about 11 cycles each paired TRBV1-TRBV30 forward primers with a C-beta reverse primer. TCRdb reprocessed the multiplex PCR reads with MiXCR, giving one entry per CDR3 protein. The sample shows fewer than 400,000 distinct CDR3 sequences, roughly two thirds of them seen only once.

The TCR sequence derives from a man aged 40-49 years with primary liver carcinoma and hepatitis B virus infection. Sequencing was done on a sample of peripheral blood. The J gene is TRBJ2-5, the V gene TRBV6-2 or TRBV6-3; D uncertain. The CDR3 loop reads CASSLYQETQYF. CDR3 DNA sequence: TGTGCCAGCAGCTTGTACCAAGAGACCCAGTACTTC.